The sample holds a few counts of the clone carrying this TCR beta chain. Its antigen is not identified. Isolation per sample recovered at least 7 million PBMCs. The record originates from a study of blood T cells in healthy people across ages. Study observations and caveats: Unknown donor CMV status possibly confounded expanded clonotype changes. The study found TCR beta diversity correlated strongly with naive T cell percentage.

A sample-barcoded 5' primer and a J-beta primer mix were used in a second PCR of about 7 to 12 cycles. TCRdb called the 5' RACE reads again in MiXCR, with one record for every CDR3 protein. The repertoire has approximately 880,000 distinct CDR3 sequences, roughly 50% of them found once; the top ten carry 13%. This receptor was obtained from a man aged 25 to 40 in good health. Sequenced material: blood.

CDR3 sequence (DNA): TGCAGCGTCTGGAGTGCGTTGAACACCGGGGAGCTGTTTTTT. This encodes CSVWSALNTGELFF. The chain has TRBV29-1 and TRBJ2-2; D unclear. The CDR3 sequence is 14 residues long. Germline V CDR1 and CDR2: SQVTM, ANQGSEA. The V end was cut by 6 bases, the J end by 1 base, with 12 bases between.